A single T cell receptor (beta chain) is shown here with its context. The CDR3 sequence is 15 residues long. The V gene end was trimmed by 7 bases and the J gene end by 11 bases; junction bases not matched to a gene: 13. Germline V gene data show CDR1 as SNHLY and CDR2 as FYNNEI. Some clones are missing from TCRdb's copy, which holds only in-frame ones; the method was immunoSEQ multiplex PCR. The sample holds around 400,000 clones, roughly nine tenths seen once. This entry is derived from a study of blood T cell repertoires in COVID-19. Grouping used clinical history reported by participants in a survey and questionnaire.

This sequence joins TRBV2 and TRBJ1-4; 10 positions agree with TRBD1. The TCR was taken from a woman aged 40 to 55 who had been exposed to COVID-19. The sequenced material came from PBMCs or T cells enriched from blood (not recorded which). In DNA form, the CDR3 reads TGTGCCAGCACATCGCGGACAGGGGGTATCGGGAAACTGTTTTTT. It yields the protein CASTSRTGGIGKLFF.